Following are 4 T cell receptor beta chains from one sample sequenced in a study of low-dose radiotherapy and immunotherapy resistance in tumors. Both TCRalpha and TCRbeta chains were reverse transcribed with V-gene-specific primers. PCR amplification of the TCRs was performed with Phusion for 15 to 25 PCR cycles, and it relied on a constant-region primer together with a V-primer adapter. Each CDR3 protein is one row after TCRdb ran MiXCR on the reads. This table has 65,000 to 95,000 distinct CDR3 sequences, 15% to 20% appearing once. Time point described: after trial treatment. The treatment is: LDRT plus nivolumab, ipilimumab, low-dose cyclophosphamide and aspirin (RACIN trial). The source was PBMCs, collected after low-dose radiotherapy plus immunotherapy. The receptors here all came from a male donor with prostate cancer.

V is TRBV20-1 and J is TRBJ1-1, with D possibly being TRBD1 (5 bases). Trimming removed 5 bases from V and 4 bases from J, with 14 bases in between. The CDR3 is 13 residues long. Germline loops: CDR1 DFQATT, CDR2 SNEGSKA (reference sequence). CDR3 DNA: TGCAGTGCTCGAACCTTAACAGGCACTGAAGCTTTCTTT. Amino acids: CSARTLTGTEAFF.

In the case of this clonotype: An end of the junction differs from the germline gene, which may be a read error. V gene TRBV6-2 or TRBV6-3 combines with J gene TRBJ2-7; unclear D gene. Germline CDR1 and CDR2: MNHEY and SVGEGT. CDR3 size: 18 residues. This chain's CDR3 is CASSYSILDEQNSYEQYF. The CDR3 DNA follows: TGCGCCAGCAGTTACTCGATCCTCGATGAGCAGAACTCCTACGAGCAGTACTTC.

Concerning this clonotype: A read error is the likely source, as a far larger clone sits one nucleotide away. V gene TRBV13 combines with J gene TRBJ1-5; D remains ambiguous. V lost 4 bases and J 4 bases, leaving 8 bases between the germline ends. Germline CDR1 is PRHDT and CDR2 is FYEKMQ (reference sequence). The CDR3 spans 13 residues. The CDR3 reads CASSWIDNQPQHF. For the CDR3, the DNA is TGTGCCAGCAGCTGGATAGATAATCAGCCCCAGCATTTT.

At least ten counts were recorded for this clonotype. Here the CDR3 DNA reads TGTGCCAGCAGTTACCCCCGGACAGGGCGGGGCACCGGGGAGCTGTTTTTT. This codes for CASSYPRTGRGTGELFF. The genes are TRBV6-2 or TRBV6-3 and TRBJ2-2; TRBD1 matches 8 bases. J was trimmed by 4 bases and V by 2 bases; bases with no gene match: 9. Per germline, CDR1 MNHEY and CDR2 SVGEGT. The CDR3 consists of 17 residues.